Listed below are T cell receptor beta chains from one sample, sequenced in a study of cytomegalovirus exposure and HLA in healthy donors. Here immunoSEQ multiplex PCR was the method, and the copy in TCRdb shows in-frame clones only, minus some. Seen here are about 130,000 clones, around 77% observed once, and the top ten hold about 4.4%. The sample was PBMCs. Receptors were obtained from a man under 40 in good health. Each CDR3 is given with its conserved first and last residue. The order of the fields is V gene, D gene, J gene, clone size, CDR3 protein, CDR3 DNA. The D gene is left open where the match is weak. Part of the rows lack a size; the others show once, few, many or a class for expanded clones.

v_call: TRBV2
d_call: TRBD1
j_call: TRBJ1-5
clone_size: NA
cdr3_aa: CASSGNRGLQPQHF
cdr3_nt: TGTGCCAGCAGTGGAAACAGGGGGCTTCAGCCCCAGCATTTT

v_call: TRBV11-2
d_call: NA
j_call: TRBJ2-1
clone_size: NA
cdr3_aa: CATRGGVYNEQFF
cdr3_nt: TGTGCCACCAGGGGGGGGGTTTACAATGAGCAGTTCTTC

v_call: TRBV4-1
d_call: NA
j_call: TRBJ2-7
clone_size: NA
cdr3_aa: CASSPRNKF
cdr3_nt: TGCGCCAGCAGCCCCAGGAACAAATTC

v_call: TRBV5-6
d_call: TRBD1
j_call: TRBJ1-4
clone_size: NA
cdr3_aa: CASSREGAGGREKLFF
cdr3_nt: TGTGCCAGCAGCCGGGAGGGGGCTGGAGGACGGGAAAAACTGTTTTTT

v_call: TRBV7-9
d_call: NA
j_call: TRBJ1-2
clone_size: NA
cdr3_aa: CASRNNQDRSNYGYTF
cdr3_nt: TGTGCCAGCAGAAATAACCAGGACAGATCTAACTATGGCTACACCTTC

v_call: TRBV28
d_call: TRBD1
j_call: TRBJ2-7
clone_size: once
cdr3_aa: CASHWTGSSYEQYF
cdr3_nt: TGTGCCAGCCATTGGACAGGCAGCTCCTACGAGCAGTACTTC

v_call: TRBV6-5
d_call: NA
j_call: TRBJ2-7
clone_size: NA
cdr3_aa: CASSFSRVRGYEQYF
cdr3_nt: TGTGCCAGCAGTTTCAGCAGGGTTAGAGGCTACGAGCAGTACTTC

v_call: TRBV12-5
d_call: TRBD2
j_call: TRBJ2-7
clone_size: NA
cdr3_aa: CASGRSGRVSYEQYF
cdr3_nt: TGTGCTAGTGGACGGAGCGGGAGGGTTTCCTACGAGCAGTACTTC

v_call: TRBV7-3
d_call: NA
j_call: TRBJ1-1
clone_size: NA
cdr3_aa: CASSFDPRRGTEAFF
cdr3_nt: TGTGCCAGCAGCTTTGACCCCCGTAGGGGCACTGAAGCTTTCTTT

v_call: TRBV11-1
d_call: TRBD1
j_call: TRBJ1-3
clone_size: NA
cdr3_aa: CASSLVRGYRGPGNTIYF
cdr3_nt: TGTGCCAGCAGCTTAGTGAGGGGATACAGGGGGCCAGGAAACACCATATATTTT